These 9 T cell receptor beta chains came from one sample sequenced in a study of cytomegalovirus exposure and HLA in healthy donors. Researchers ran the PCR with 60 Vbeta and 13 Jbeta primers. Only in-frame clones appear in the TCRdb table, and some are missing; sequencing was by immunoSEQ multiplex PCR. Among nearly 200,000 clones listed, roughly 81% were seen once. Sequencing was done on a sample of PBMCs. The source of these receptors is a woman between 25 and 40 years old in good health and CMV-seropositive.

Here the CDR3 DNA reads TGTGCCAGCAGTTCCTCGGGACAGGGAAATAAGGCTCAGTACTTC. Protein product: CASSSSGQGNKAQYF. V usage is TRBV6-5 and J usage is TRBJ2-4; 9 bases are a match to TRBD1. Trimming took 4 bases from V and 12 from J; bases not matched to a gene: 13. Germline CDR1 reads MNHEY; CDR2 reads SVGAGI. This CDR3 is built from 15 residues.

This chain connects TRBV2 to TRBJ2-3; 8 nucleotides agree with TRBD2. This CDR3 spans 16 amino acids. V shed 3 bases and J 4 bases; nucleotides not matched to a gene: 9. Germline V gives CDR1 SNHLY, CDR2 FYNNEI. CDR3 sequence: CASSDDSGSYADTQYF. The CDR3 bases are TGTGCCAGCAGTGATGACAGCGGGAGTTACGCAGATACGCAGTATTTT.

This sequence joins TRBV7-2 and TRBJ2-5, with 7 bases fitting TRBD2. This CDR3 has 14 residues. J was trimmed by 5 bases and V by 4 bases; bases with no gene match: 7. Germline CDR1 reads SGHTA; CDR2 reads FQGNSA. CDR3 coding DNA: TGTGCCAGCAGCTACCTAGCGGTGGGGGAGACCCAGTACTTC. It specifies CASSYLAVGETQYF.

The V call is TRBV7-9, the J call TRBJ2-6; D is uncertain. Trimming took 7 bases from V and 0 from J, leaving 4 bases between them. CDR1 and CDR2 from the germline V gene are SEHNR and FQNEAQ (reference sequence). CDR3 length equals 13 residues. The CDR3 is CASTSSGANVLTF. For the CDR3, the DNA is TGTGCCAGCACCTCCTCTGGGGCCAACGTCCTGACTTTC.

The V call is TRBV9, the J call TRBJ1-1; possibly TRBD1 for D (5 bases). V was shortened by 0 bases and J by 4 bases, with 25 bases between the two germline ends. There are 19 residues in the CDR3. The germline V gene has CDR1 SGDLS and CDR2 YYNGEE. The CDR3 region has the DNA TGTGCCAGCAGCGTAGTCCTAATGGGGCAGGCGGAGGGGATCACTGAAGCTTTCTTT. It translates to CASSVVLMGQAEGITEAFF.

The chain couples TRBV19 to TRBJ1-5; 12 bases line up with TRBD1. CDR1 is LNHDA, CDR2 SQIVND, per germline (reference sequence). This CDR3 is 17 amino acids long. With V trimmed by 4 bases and J by 0 bases, 4 bases remained unmatched. The CDR3 bases are TGTGCCAGTAGTACGGGACAGGGGGCAAATAGCAATCAGCCCCAGCATTTT. This gives the protein CASSTGQGANSNQPQHF.

This clone has a single count. This chain uses TRBV7-8 with TRBJ1-6; D perhaps matches TRBD1 (5 bases). The germline V gene has CDR1 SGHVS and CDR2 FQNEAQ. The V end lost 4 bases, the J end lost 7 bases, and 8 bases lay between the germline ends. This CDR3 is 13 amino acids long. Here the CDR3 DNA reads TGTGCCAGCAGCTCTAGGGGAAATTCACCCCTCCACTTT. This translates into CASSSRGNSPLHF.

In its sample, this clone was seen a few times. This chain links TRBV7-9 with TRBJ2-7; D is ambiguous. This CDR3 comprises 16 residues. Trimming took off 4 bases at V and 3 bases at J, with 19 bases between the two ends. Germline CDR1 is SEHNR and CDR2 is FQNEAQ (reference sequence). Written as DNA, the CDR3 is TGTGCCAGCAGCTCCATCAGTGACTCGCTTAGCTACGAGCAGTACTTC. Its translation is CASSSISDSLSYEQYF.

V is TRBV19 and J is TRBJ1-2; D is unresolved. Germline assignment: CDR1 LNHDA and CDR2 SQIVND (reference sequence). V was clipped by 6 bases and J by 1 base, with 9 bases between them. The CDR3 loop spans 13 amino acids. CDR3 region: CASRRGINYGYTF. CDR3 in DNA: TGTGCCAGTAGGCGGGGTATTAACTATGGCTACACCTTC.